Listed below are T cell receptor beta chains from one sample, sequenced in a study of blood T cell repertoires in COVID-19. Assay: immunoSEQ multiplex PCR; the TCRdb copy retains only in-frame clones and omits some. Found here are fewer than 500,000 clones, more than 75% of them singletons; the top ten hold around 0.97%. Sequences were obtained from PBMCs or T cells enriched from blood (not recorded which). The receptors derive from a woman younger than 45 with acute COVID-19. Both conserved end residues are part of each CDR3. A D gene is named only where the DNA matches it firmly.

d_gene	v_gene	j_gene	CDR3aa
.	TRBV6-5	TRBJ1-1	CASLAGNTEAFF
.	TRBV10-1	TRBJ1-3	CASLGSHSGNTIYF
TRBD1	TRBV11-2	TRBJ1-1	CASSEDRGKTEAFF
.	TRBV5-1	TRBJ1-3	CASSPPDSAGNTIYF
TRBD2	TRBV9	TRBJ2-7	CASSGSGGMGEQYF
TRBD1	TRBV6-5	TRBJ2-7	CASSGTASGEYF
TRBD1	TRBV7-9	TRBJ1-2	CASSLLGQGNLYGYTF
TRBD1	TRBV5-4	TRBJ1-1	CASSPGAGGKNTEAFF
.	TRBV2	TRBJ2-1	CASVFGGIEQFF
.	TRBV4-2	TRBJ2-3	CASSQDPTYYTDTQYF
TRBD1	TRBV9	TRBJ1-4	CASSVGQGARKIHEKLFF
TRBD2	TRBV6-4	TRBJ2-3	CASSDSSGGAGTDTQYF
TRBD1	TRBV5-1	TRBJ2-7	CASSLIGTGGEQYF
.	TRBV6-4	TRBJ2-3	CASSDSSGYTQYF
.	TRBV24-1	TRBJ2-3	CATSDLRDTLSTDTQYF
.	TRBV24-1	TRBJ2-2	CATSVRSGTTTGELFF
TRBD1	TRBV10-2	TRBJ1-2	CASSSSGTGSYGYTF
TRBD1	TRBV12-3/TRBV12-4	TRBJ2-7	CASSVDRRDEQYF
TRBD1	TRBV24-1	TRBJ2-1	CATSDLQGDSSYNEQFF
TRBD1	TRBV5-4	TRBJ1-2	CASSFEGGGYGYTF
TRBD1	TRBV2	TRBJ2-7	CASRSNRDRVDEQYF
.	TRBV5-1	TRBJ2-3	CASRARLQGWSVTDTQYF
.	TRBV2	TRBJ2-2	CASSGGAGELFF
.	TRBV2	TRBJ1-6	CASSETGNYNSPLHF
.	TRBV9	TRBJ2-1	CASSVVRVSYNEQFF
.	TRBV5-1	TRBJ1-2	CASSSLTQANYGYTF
.	TRBV11-2	TRBJ2-2	CASSFTQGLGGELFF
.	TRBV25-1	TRBJ2-7	CASSDGQGTYEQYF
.	TRBV10-2	TRBJ1-5	CASSTARVAHQPQHF
TRBD1	TRBV7-9	TRBJ2-7	CASSSGQGRLEQYF
TRBD1	TRBV24-1	TRBJ1-2	CATSDSAGTGYNGYTF
TRBD2	TRBV6-5	TRBJ2-3	CASSLTGGDTQYF
TRBD1	TRBV25-1	TRBJ2-7	CASSEYGDSSYEQYF
TRBD1	TRBV6-6	TRBJ2-7	CASSYVGQSHYEQYF
.	TRBV30	TRBJ2-4	CAWSVGLGNIQYF
TRBD1	TRBV18	TRBJ1-1	CASSSTTGQGSVKAFF
TRBD1	TRBV10-3	TRBJ2-3	CAISESKGQGPDTQYF
TRBD1	TRBV27	TRBJ1-6	CASSPLTGDSPLHF
.	TRBV9	TRBJ2-3	CASSVQAGPTDTQYF
TRBD1	TRBV6-4	TRBJ1-6	CATSGTGESPLHF
.	TRBV11-2	TRBJ1-1	CASSLQGYLNTEAFF
.	TRBV15	TRBJ1-5	CATSNLGAVGQPQHF
.	TRBV7-9	TRBJ1-1	CASTNLTGNTEAFF
.	TRBV2	TRBJ2-2	CASNPLTGNTGELFF
.	TRBV24-1	TRBJ1-2	CATRTSVYGYTF
.	TRBV29-1	TRBJ2-7	CSVLAVSYEQYF
.	TRBV24-1	TRBJ2-3	CATSLRGVGTDTQYF
TRBD1	TRBV9	TRBJ1-6	CASSVGDRGSSYNSPLHF
TRBD1	TRBV3-1/TRBV3-2	TRBJ2-1	CASSQTGQGYNEQFF
TRBD1	TRBV7-8	TRBJ1-2	CASSSDRGYESYRNGYTF
.	TRBV7-9	TRBJ2-1	CASSPANGAYNEQFF
TRBD2	TRBV7-3	TRBJ2-3	CASSLGGVKGDTQYF